This T cell receptor beta chain was identified during a study of a mutant IDH1 vaccine in newly diagnosed glioma. This sample's time point: week 47, end of study. Alongside topical imiquimod, each dose of vaccine comprised 300 ug of mutant IDH1 20-mer peptide. New WHO grade 3 or 4 IDH1-mutant, ATRX-lost astrocytomas were present in all donors. A note on this clone: Its antigen is undetermined.

The repertoire was sequenced with immunoSEQ multiplex PCR; TCRdb's copy has only in-frame clones and lacks some. The sample gives around 23,000 clones, approximately 88% of which show up once; 2.8% is in the top ten. Losses at the gene ends were 5 bases for V and 4 bases for J; bases not matched to a gene: 9. CDR1 is SGHTA and CDR2 is FQGTGA in the germline V gene. The CDR3 spans 15 residues. The sequence derives from a man aged 40-49 years with glioma. The chain employs TRBV7-3 and TRBJ1-1; 8 bases map to TRBD1. The starting material was PBMCs, obtained from a glioma patient whose treatment included an IDH1 peptide vaccine. In DNA form, the CDR3 reads TGTGCCAGCAGCCCGGACAGGGTGGCTATCACTGAAGCTTTCTTT. Protein: CASSPDRVAITEAFF.